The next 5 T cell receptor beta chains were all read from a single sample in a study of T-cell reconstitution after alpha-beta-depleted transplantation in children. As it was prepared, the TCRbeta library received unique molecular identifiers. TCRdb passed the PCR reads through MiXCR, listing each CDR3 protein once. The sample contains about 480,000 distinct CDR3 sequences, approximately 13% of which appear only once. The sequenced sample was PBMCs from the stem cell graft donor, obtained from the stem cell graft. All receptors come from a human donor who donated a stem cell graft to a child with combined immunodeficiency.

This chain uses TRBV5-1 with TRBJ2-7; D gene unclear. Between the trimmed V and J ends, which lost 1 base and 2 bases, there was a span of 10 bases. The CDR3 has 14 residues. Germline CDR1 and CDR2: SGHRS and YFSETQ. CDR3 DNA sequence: TGCGCCAGCAGCTTGAATGGTATCGCCTACGAGCAGTACTTC. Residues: CASSLNGIAYEQYF.

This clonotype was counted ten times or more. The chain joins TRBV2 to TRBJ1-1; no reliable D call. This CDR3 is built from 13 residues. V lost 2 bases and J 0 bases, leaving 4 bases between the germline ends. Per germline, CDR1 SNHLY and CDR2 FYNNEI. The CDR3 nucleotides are TGTGCCAGCAGTGAAACCGTGAACACTGAAGCTTTCTTT. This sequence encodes CASSETVNTEAFF.

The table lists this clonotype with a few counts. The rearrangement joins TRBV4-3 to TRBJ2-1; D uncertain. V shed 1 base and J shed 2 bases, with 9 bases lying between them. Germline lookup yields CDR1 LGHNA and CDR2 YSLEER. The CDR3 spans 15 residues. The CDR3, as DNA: TGCGCCAGCAGCCAAGGCCGGTCCACCTACAATGAGCAGTTCTTC. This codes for CASSQGRSTYNEQFF.

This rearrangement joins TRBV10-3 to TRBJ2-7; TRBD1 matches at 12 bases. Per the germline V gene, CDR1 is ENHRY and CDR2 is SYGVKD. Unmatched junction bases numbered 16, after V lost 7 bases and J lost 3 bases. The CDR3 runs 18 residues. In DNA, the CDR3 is TGTGCCATCACGTCCGGGACAGGGGGCACCAACGTCCTCTACGAGCAGTACTTC. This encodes CAITSGTGGTNVLYEQYF.

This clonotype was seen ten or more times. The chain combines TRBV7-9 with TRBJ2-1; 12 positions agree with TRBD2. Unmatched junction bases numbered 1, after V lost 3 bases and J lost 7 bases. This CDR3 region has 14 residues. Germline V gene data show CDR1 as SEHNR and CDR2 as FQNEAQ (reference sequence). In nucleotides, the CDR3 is TGTGCCAGCAGCTTTCTAGCGGGAGGGAATGAGCAGTTCTTC. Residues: CASSFLAGGNEQFF.